These 25 T cell receptor beta chains were sequenced from one sample in a study of blood T cell repertoires in COVID-19. The protocol was immunoSEQ multiplex PCR, while the TCRdb copy is restricted to in-frame clones and leaves out a portion. Here the sample spans under 300,000 clones, about 88% being singletons. Source material: peripheral blood. These receptors originate from a woman in her thirties or forties who had recovered from COVID-19.

The V call is TRBV24-1, the J call TRBJ2-1; 13 bases are shared with TRBD2. Germline V gene sequence: CDR1 KGHDR, CDR2 SFDVKD. With 8 bases clipped from V and 9 bases from J, the junction kept 6 bases outside the gene matches. The CDR3 totals 14 residues. The CDR3 here is CATTGTSGVGEQFF. CDR3 sequence (DNA): TGTGCCACCACTGGGACTAGCGGGGTAGGTGAGCAGTTCTTC.

The rearrangement uses TRBV7-2 and TRBJ2-2, with a weak D call TRBD2 (5 bases). Germline lookup yields CDR1 SGHTA and CDR2 FQGNSA. This CDR3 is built from 18 residues. With 5 bases removed from V and 0 bases from J, the gap between germline ends came to 19 bases. CDR3 DNA sequence: TGTGCCAGCAGCGAAAGGCCCCGCGGGCTAGCGAACACCGGGGAGCTGTTTTTT. Protein: CASSERPRGLANTGELFF.

The genes are TRBV18 and TRBJ1-4; D remains unclear. CDR1 is KGHSH and CDR2 is LQKENI in the germline V gene. The V gene lost 0 bases and the J gene lost 7 bases, with 9 bases spanning the gap. The CDR3 is 14 residues long. In nucleotides, the CDR3 is TGTGCCAGCTCACCACCCTCACAGAGTGAAAAACTGTTTTTT. As protein: CASSPPSQSEKLFF.

The rearrangement links TRBV13 to TRBJ2-4; the D gene is possibly TRBD1 (6 bases). Germline assignment: CDR1 PRHDT and CDR2 FYEKMQ (reference sequence). This CDR3 spans 14 amino acids. Trimming stripped 6 bases from V and 6 bases from J, with 15 bases between. Here the CDR3 DNA reads TGTGCCAGCAGTTCTGGGGGCGGTCGAAACATTCAGTACTTC. It translates to CASSSGGGRNIQYF.

The V and J genes are TRBV5-1 and TRBJ2-3, with 9 bases matching TRBD1. Germline CDR1 SGHRS, CDR2 YFSETQ. The CDR3 sequence is 15 residues long. With 7 bases clipped from V and 3 bases from J, the junction kept 9 bases outside the gene matches. The CDR3 spells CASGTGGSGTDTQYF. CDR3 bases: TGCGCCAGCGGTACAGGGGGCAGTGGGACAGATACGCAGTATTTT.

The CDR3 loop is CASSPMPGQTYEQYV. The CDR3 nucleotides are TGTGCCAGCAGCCCTATGCCCGGACAGACCTACGAGCAGTACGTC. V and J are TRBV7-8 and TRBJ2-7, with D possibly matching TRBD1 (6 bases). This CDR3 region has 15 residues. V was shortened by 5 bases and J by 2 bases, with 16 bases between the two germline ends. Germline CDR1 SGHVS, CDR2 FQNEAQ.

The rearrangement links TRBV6-2 or TRBV6-3 to TRBJ2-2; 9 bases fit TRBD1. The CDR3 is 17 residues long. Looked up from germline, CDR1 is MNHEY and CDR2 is SVGEGT. J gave up 6 bases and V 0 bases, and 8 bases lay outside the gene matches. The CDR3 region has the DNA TGTGCCAGCAGTTACTCGAGGGGACAGGGATTAGCCGGGGAGCTGTTTTTT. Amino acid sequence: CASSYSRGQGLAGELFF.

This clone was counted once. The V call is TRBV5-1, the J call TRBJ2-7; 8 bases fit TRBD2. CDR1 is SGHRS, CDR2 YFSETQ, per germline. Trimming removed 1 base from V and 12 bases from J; junction bases left unmatched: 9. The CDR3 is 13 amino acids. CDR3: CASSLLAGTLGYV. The DNA for the CDR3 is TGCGCCAGCAGCTTGCTAGCGGGCACTCTTGGGTACGTC.

The chain recombines TRBV10-3 with TRBJ1-1, with D perhaps TRBD1 (5 bases). CDR3 length equals 14 residues. Trimming stripped 8 bases from V and 3 bases from J, with 16 bases between. Germline loops: CDR1 ENHRY, CDR2 SYGVKD. The CDR3: CAISDGGADTEAFF. DNA of the CDR3: TGTGCCATCTCCGACGGGGGAGCGGACACTGAAGCTTTCTTT.

The rearrangement joins TRBV5-4 to TRBJ1-6; 7 bases align to TRBD1. Germline assignment: CDR1 SGHNT and CDR2 YYREEE (reference sequence). J gave up 0 bases and V 4 bases, and 10 bases lay outside the gene matches. The CDR3 has 18 residues. This chain's CDR3 is CASSKGGQPSSYNSPLHF. The CDR3 DNA is TGTGCCAGCAGCAAAGGGGGACAGCCGAGCTCCTATAATTCACCCCTCCACTTT. The full variable domain, its missing parts supplied by reference TRBV5-4 and TRBJ1-6, is ETGVTQSPTHLIKTRGQQVTLRCSSQSGHNTVSWYQQALGQGPQFIFQYYREEENGRGNFPPRFSGLQFPNYSSELNVNALELDDSALYLCASSKGGQPSSYNSPLHFGNGTRLTVT.

The gene calls are TRBV28 and TRBJ1-5; no firm D call. This CDR3 is 15 amino acids long. V gave up 10 bases and J gave up 4 bases, with 20 bases separating them. CDR1 MDHEN and CDR2 SYDVKM come from the germline V gene. The CDR3 sequence: CATSYGEGWNQPQHF. The CDR3 bases are TGTGCCACCTCGTACGGGGAAGGGTGGAATCAGCCCCAGCATTTT.

The chain carries TRBV5-1 and TRBJ1-4, with 9 positions matching TRBD1. Germline assignment: CDR1 SGHRS and CDR2 YFSETQ. V was clipped by 0 bases and J by 7 bases; unmatched bases: 4. The CDR3 is 15 residues long. The CDR3 DNA reads TGCGCCAGCAGCTTGGAGACAGGGGGAAGTGAAAAACTGTTTTTT. Amino acids: CASSLETGGSEKLFF.

The chain joins TRBV9 to TRBJ2-1; TRBD2 aligns across 10 bases. The CDR3 is 15 residues long. Unmatched junction bases numbered 3, after V lost 0 bases and J lost 6 bases. Germline V gene data show CDR1 as SGDLS and CDR2 as YYNGEE. CDR3 DNA sequence: TGTGCCAGCAGCGTAGTAAGCGGGAGGGTCAATGAGCAGTTCTTC. It yields the protein CASSVVSGRVNEQFF.

This clone was recorded only once. V is TRBV5-4 and J is TRBJ2-5; 8 bases are a match to TRBD1. Germline V CDR1 and CDR2: SGHNT, YYREEE (reference sequence). The CDR3 length is 15 residues. The ends lost 0 bases at V and 5 bases at J; junction bases unmatched: 6. The CDR3 sequence: CASSLGQGYWETQYF. In DNA form, the CDR3 reads TGTGCCAGCAGCTTGGGACAGGGGTATTGGGAGACCCAGTACTTC. Full variable domain (remainder filled in from reference TRBV5-4 and TRBJ2-5): ETGVTQSPTHLIKTRGQQVTLRCSSQSGHNTVSWYQQALGQGPQFIFQYYREEENGRGNFPPRFSGLQFPNYSSELNVNALELDDSALYLCASSLGQGYWETQYFGPGTRLLVL.

The chain employs TRBV27 and TRBJ2-3, with 9 bases matching TRBD2. Germline CDR1 is MNHEY and CDR2 is SMNVEV (reference sequence). V lost 5 bases, J lost 4 bases, and 7 bases stayed unmatched. The CDR3 loop spans 15 amino acids. The CDR3: CASSRVGGRADTQYF. The CDR3 region has the DNA TGTGCCAGCAGTCGGGTCGGCGGGAGGGCAGATACGCAGTATTTT.

The chain employs TRBV19 and TRBJ1-5, with 7 bases that match TRBD1. CDR1 and CDR2 from the germline V gene are LNHDA and SQIVND (reference sequence). This CDR3 has 13 amino acids. The ends lost 7 bases at V and 7 bases at J; junction bases unmatched: 7. Here the CDR3 reads CASTRQGEQPQHF. In DNA, the CDR3 is TGTGCCAGTACCCGACAGGGAGAACAGCCCCAGCATTTT.

The chain couples TRBV21-1 to TRBJ2-7; the table's TRBD1 call for D was not verified on the DNA. TRBV21-1 is a known pseudogene. The CDR3 covers 16 residues. This chain's CDR3 is CASSKESWTPTYEQYV. Written as DNA, the CDR3 is TGTGCCAGCAGCAAAGAAAGTTGGACACCCACCTACGAGCAGTACGTC.

The chain employs TRBV18 and TRBJ2-2, with 8 bases fitting TRBD2. The trim removed 3 bases at V and 7 bases at J, leaving 13 bases unmatched. This CDR3 is built from 17 residues. Germline CDR1 is KGHSH and CDR2 is LQKENI. The CDR3 loop is CASSPLGIAGIGGELFF. As DNA, the CDR3 is TGTGCCAGCTCACCCCTCGGGATAGCGGGGATCGGCGGGGAGCTGTTTTTT.

The chain carries TRBV7-9 and TRBJ2-2; D perhaps matches TRBD2 (6 bases). Trimming pared 4 bases from V and 6 bases from J, leaving 18 bases between. The CDR3 covers 16 residues. Germline CDR1 reads SEHNR; CDR2 reads FQNEAQ (reference sequence). The CDR3 bases are TGTGCCAGCAGCTGGACCCGGGACTCCAATCCCGGGGAGCTGTTTTTT. As protein: CASSWTRDSNPGELFF.

J is TRBJ2-2 and V is TRBV4-3; TRBD2 is a possible D gene (5 bases). Looked up from germline, CDR1 is LGHNA and CDR2 is YSLEER. The CDR3 runs to 15 residues. V was pared by 3 bases and J by 7 bases, with 15 bases between. Here the CDR3 reads CASSHSPEAGGELFF. The CDR3 nucleotides are TGCGCCAGCAGCCATTCCCCGGAGGCTGGCGGGGAGCTGTTTTTT.

J is TRBJ2-1 and V is TRBV19; 11 bases map to TRBD2. This CDR3 is built from 16 residues. Trimming removed 5 bases from V and 5 bases from J; junction bases left unmatched: 8. CDR1 is LNHDA and CDR2 is SQIVND in the germline V gene (reference sequence). Here the CDR3 reads CASSLFSGRAHNEQFF. Here the CDR3 DNA reads TGTGCCAGTAGTTTGTTTAGCGGGAGGGCGCACAATGAGCAGTTCTTC.

This sequence joins TRBV12-3 or TRBV12-4 and TRBJ1-2; tentative D call: TRBD1 (5 bases). V was pared by 3 bases and J by 4 bases, with 9 bases between. CDR3 length: 13 amino acids. Here the CDR3 DNA reads TGTGCCAGCAGTTTCGTGCAGGGCTATGGCTACACCTTC. It codes for CASSFVQGYGYTF.

The rearrangement links TRBV7-6 to TRBJ2-3; TRBD2 matches 7 bases. Per germline, CDR1 SGHVS and CDR2 FNYEAQ. The CDR3 contains 14 residues. V trimming: 1 base; J trimming: 2 bases; junction bases outside the gene matches: 0. DNA of the CDR3: TGTGCCAGCAGCTTAGGACTAGCCACAGATACGCAGTATTTT. This translates into CASSLGLATDTQYF.

J is TRBJ2-2 and V is TRBV9; the D is unclear. The germline V gene has CDR1 SGDLS and CDR2 YYNGEE. This CDR3 is 17 amino acids long. V was pared by 2 bases and J by 5 bases, with 19 bases between. The CDR3 DNA reads as TGTGCCAGCAGCGTTTCGGTGGCGGCTATCGGGACCGGGGAGCTGTTTTTT. Translation: CASSVSVAAIGTGELFF.

This chain links TRBV11-2 with TRBJ1-1, with a weak D call TRBD1 (6 bases). The CDR3 contains 13 residues. In germline, CDR1 is SGHAT, CDR2 FQNNGV. Trimming stripped 4 bases from V and 5 bases from J, with 11 bases between. For the CDR3, the DNA is TGTGCCAGCAGCTCAGGGGTATGGACTGAAGCTTTCTTT. It codes for CASSSGVWTEAFF.